These 25 T cell receptor beta chains came from one sample sequenced in a study of blood T cell repertoires in COVID-19. Data came from immunoSEQ multiplex PCR; TCRdb stores just in-frame clones and leaves some out. The sample gives 190,000 or so clones, about 87% of which show up once; 2.5% to 3.5% is in the top ten. Sequenced sample: peripheral blood. The receptor set was obtained from a man between 40 and 49 years old with active or convalescent COVID-19.

V is TRBV5-1 and J is TRBJ2-7; the D gene is possibly TRBD1 (6 bases). Trimming stripped 4 bases from V and 4 bases from J, with 33 bases between. CDR1 is SGHRS and CDR2 is YFSETQ in the germline V gene. The CDR3 contains 20 residues. In DNA, the CDR3 is TGCGCCAGCAGCCTAACTAACCAATCTGACAGGACCCTAACCAAATACGAGCAGTACTTC. This gives the protein CASSLTNQSDRTLTKYEQYF.

The CDR3: CASSYRTGTDGYTF. The CDR3 DNA is TGTGCCAGCAGTTATAGGACAGGGACGGATGGCTACACCTTC. This rearrangement joins TRBV6-5 to TRBJ1-2; 8 positions match TRBD1. V was clipped by 3 bases and J by 6 bases; unmatched bases: 6. Germline-derived CDR1 and CDR2 are MNHEY and SVGAGI. This CDR3 is built from 14 residues.

The chain uses TRBV3-1 (or the pseudogene TRBV3-2) and TRBJ2-1, with D maybe TRBD1 (7 bases). V was cut by 2 bases and J by 0 bases, with 14 bases left in between. This CDR3 is 17 amino acids long. CDR1 is LGHDT and CDR2 is YNNKEL in the germline V gene (reference sequence). This CDR3 reads CASSQLTGRSSYNEQFF. CDR3 sequence (DNA): TGTGCCAGCAGCCAACTGACAGGGAGGAGCTCCTACAATGAGCAGTTCTTC.

V and J are TRBV5-1 and TRBJ2-5, with D perhaps TRBD1 (6 bases). V lost 1 base and J lost 5, with 15 bases in between. Germline lookup yields CDR1 SGHRS and CDR2 YFSETQ. The CDR3 sequence is 15 residues long. CDR3 loop: CASSLMAGELETQYF. The CDR3 DNA reads TGCGCCAGCAGCTTGATGGCAGGGGAGTTGGAGACCCAGTACTTC.

The chain is built from TRBV2 and TRBJ1-1; no clear D. Germline-derived CDR1 and CDR2 are SNHLY and FYNNEI. Between the trimmed V and J ends, which lost 1 base and 0 bases, there was a span of 3 bases. The CDR3 is 13 residues long. The CDR3 DNA is TGTGCCAGCAGTGAAGACTTGAACACTGAAGCTTTCTTT. It encodes CASSEDLNTEAFF.

Remarks on this clone: The junction does not match germline at one end; this may be a read error. The rearrangement links TRBV2 to TRBJ2-7; D perhaps matches TRBD2 (6 bases). CDR1 and CDR2 from the germline V gene are SNHLY and FYNNEI. CDR3 size: 15 residues. The CDR3 sequence: CASSEDPGATLEQYF. Written as DNA, the CDR3 is TGTGCCAGCAGCGAAGATCCGGGAGCAACCCTCGAGCAGTACTTC.

The gene calls are TRBV7-2 and TRBJ2-3; 9 bases are a match to TRBD1. J lost 5 bases, V lost 5 bases, and 8 bases had no gene match. Germline loops: CDR1 SGHTA, CDR2 FQGNSA. CDR3 length: 15 amino acids. This CDR3 is CASSAPGQGIDTQYF. The DNA for the CDR3 is TGTGCCAGCAGCGCACCGGGACAGGGTATAGATACGCAGTATTTT.

The CDR3 coding sequence is TGCGCCAGCAGCTTGGTGGGACTCCTAAACACAGATACGCAGTATTTT. Translation gives CASSLVGLLNTDTQYF. The chain recombines TRBV5-1 with TRBJ2-3, with a weak D call TRBD2 (6 bases). The CDR3 has 16 residues. V was cut by 0 bases and J by 2 bases, with 13 bases left in between. CDR1 and CDR2 (germline): SGHRS, YFSETQ.

This sequence joins TRBV7-8 and TRBJ2-7, with 7 nucleotides matching TRBD2. The germline CDR1 and CDR2 sequences are SGHVS and FQNEAQ. The CDR3 runs 14 residues. The V and J ends lost 9 bases and 2 bases, in that order; junction bases with no gene match: 10. Here the CDR3 reads CASMGGPATYEQYF. In DNA form, the CDR3 reads TGTGCCAGTATGGGAGGGCCAGCTACCTACGAGCAGTACTTC.

The chain has TRBV30 and TRBJ1-2, with D possibly TRBD1 on 5 matching bases. This CDR3 is 13 amino acids long. V was trimmed by 0 bases and J by 6 bases, leaving 11 bases between them. Germline-derived CDR1 and CDR2 are GTSNPN and SVGIG (reference sequence). CDR3 bases: TGTGCCTGGAGTGTCCGGGGGGTGGATGGCTACACCTTC. As protein: CAWSVRGVDGYTF.

This rearrangement joins TRBV7-2 to TRBJ2-3; TRBD1 aligns across 7 bases. There are 17 residues in the CDR3. The V gene end was trimmed by 5 bases and the J gene end by 6 bases; junction bases not matched to a gene: 17. Looked up from germline, CDR1 is SGHTA and CDR2 is FQGNSA. The CDR3 DNA follows: TGTGCCAGCAGCCCCTGGAGAGGGGGCGCGAGTTCGGATACGCAGTATTTT. Protein: CASSPWRGGASSDTQYF. Variable domain in full (rest from reference TRBV7-2 and TRBJ2-3): GAGVSQSPSNKVTEKGKDVELRCDPISGHTALYWYRQSLGQGLEFLIYFQGNSAPDKSGLPSDRFSAERTGGSVSTLTIQRTQQEDSAVYLCASSPWRGGASSDTQYFGPGTRLTVL.

The J gene is TRBJ2-5, the V gene TRBV11-2, with 8 bases matching TRBD2. The CDR3 consists of 18 residues. V lost 7 bases, J lost 3 bases, and 19 bases stayed unmatched. Per the germline V gene, CDR1 is SGHAT and CDR2 is FQNNGV. The CDR3 is CASTMGTRARASEETQYF. Written as DNA, the CDR3 is TGTGCCAGCACCATGGGGACTAGAGCTAGAGCGTCCGAAGAGACCCAGTACTTC.

V and J are TRBV19 and TRBJ1-2, with 8 bases aligning to TRBD1. There are 14 residues in the CDR3. Germline V lookup: CDR1 LNHDA, CDR2 SQIVND (reference sequence). V dropped 4 bases and J dropped 5; count of bases not matched to a gene: 6. The CDR3 DNA is TGTGCCAGTAGTACTCCGGGACAGGAGTATGGCTACACCTTC. This gives the protein CASSTPGQEYGYTF. Full variable domain (outside the CDR3, taken from reference TRBV19 and TRBJ1-2): DGGITQSPKYLFRKEGQNVTLSCEQNLNHDAMYWYRQDPGQGLRLIYYSQIVNDFQKGDIAEGYSVSREKKESFPLTVTSAQKNPTAFYLCASSTPGQEYGYTFGSGTRLTVV.

The V gene is TRBV13, the J gene TRBJ2-7; D call uncertain. The CDR3 contains 11 residues. Trimming removed 4 bases from V and 2 bases from J, with 3 bases in between. Per germline, CDR1 PRHDT and CDR2 FYEKMQ (reference sequence). Here the CDR3 DNA reads TGTGCCAGCAGCTCCACCTACGAGCAGTACTTC. It codes for CASSSTYEQYF. The full variable domain, completed using reference TRBV13 and TRBJ2-7, is AAGVIQSPRHLIKEKRETATLKCYPIPRHDTVYWYQQGPGQDPQFLISFYEKMQSDKGSIPDRFSAQQFSDYHSELNMSSLELGDSALYFCASSSTYEQYFGPGTRLTVT.

The J gene is TRBJ2-3, the V gene TRBV19, with a possible D match to TRBD1 (5 bases). CDR3 size: 16 residues. CDR1 is LNHDA and CDR2 is SQIVND in the germline V gene (reference sequence). The V end lost 5 bases, the J end lost 0 bases, and 15 bases lay between the germline ends. DNA of the CDR3: TGTGCCAGTAGTCTCAGGGTTAGGGTTAGCACAGATACGCAGTATTTT. Translating it yields CASSLRVRVSTDTQYF.

The rearrangement links TRBV29-1 to TRBJ1-6; D remains unclear. The CDR3 spans 12 residues. Per the germline V gene, CDR1 is SQVTM and CDR2 is ANQGSEA. Trimming removed 4 bases at V and 8 bases at J, with 9 bases between. The CDR3 loop reads CSVGTEYSPLHF. CDR3 coding DNA: TGCAGCGTTGGGACTGAGTATTCACCCCTCCACTTT.

This chain uses TRBV28 with TRBJ2-2; D is uncertain. V lost 11 bases to trimming and J lost 5 bases, with 6 bases between them. The CDR3 sequence is 10 residues long. From germline, CDR1 is MDHEN and CDR2 SYDVKM. CDR3 nucleotide sequence: TGTGCCGGCGGAACCGGGGAGCTGTTTTTT. Translated, it gives CAGGTGELFF.

The rearrangement links TRBV3-1 (or the pseudogene TRBV3-2) to TRBJ1-3, with 11 bases identical to TRBD1. CDR1 and CDR2 from the germline V gene are LGHDT and YNNKEL (reference sequence). V shed 2 bases and J 4 bases; nucleotides not matched to a gene: 4. This CDR3 contains 16 residues. The CDR3 DNA follows: TGTGCCAGCAGCCAATGGACAGGGGGCTCCGGAAACACCATATATTTT. It yields the protein CASSQWTGGSGNTIYF.

The rearrangement joins TRBV10-2 to TRBJ2-7, with TRBD1 matching over 7 bases. The CDR3 contains 13 residues. Germline CDR1 WSHSY, CDR2 SAAADI. V shed 6 bases and J 3 bases; nucleotides not matched to a gene: 5. The CDR3 DNA sequence: TGCGCCAGCAGGGTGGGACAGAACTACGAGCAGTACTTC. Translation: CASRVGQNYEQYF.

This chain uses TRBV11-3 with TRBJ2-3; tentatively, D is TRBD1 (6 bases). The CDR3 contains 14 residues. Germline V CDR1 and CDR2: SGHNT, YENEEA. V lost 2 bases and J 6 bases, leaving 12 bases between the germline ends. CDR3 in DNA: TGTGCCAGCAGCTTACGACAGGTCGGGGATACGCAGTATTTT. Encoded protein: CASSLRQVGDTQYF.

V and J are TRBV11-2 and TRBJ2-1; TRBD2 agrees at 12 bases. The CDR3 length is 13 residues. CDR1 and CDR2 from the germline V gene are SGHAT and FQNNGV. Losses at the gene ends were 6 bases for V and 16 bases for J; bases not matched to a gene: 10. CDR3 nucleotide sequence: TGTGCCAGCAGACAACTAGCGGGGGGATCGAGATTCTTC. It codes for CASRQLAGGSRFF.

This clone was seen a few times. V usage is TRBV7-6 and J usage is TRBJ1-4; D is possibly TRBD1 (6 bases). Germline CDR1 and CDR2: SGHVS and FNYEAQ. V was pared by 1 base and J by 4 bases, with 10 bases between. CDR3 size: 15 residues. The CDR3 DNA is TGTGCCAGCAGCTTAGATACAGGGCTTAATGAAAAACTGTTTTTT. Translation: CASSLDTGLNEKLFF.

The gene calls are TRBV27 and TRBJ2-1, with 11 bases fitting TRBD1. Germline V CDR1 and CDR2: MNHEY, SMNVEV (reference sequence). Losses at the gene ends were 0 bases for V and 6 bases for J; bases not matched to a gene: 4. The CDR3 runs to 16 residues. CDR3 loop: CASSLSGGQGGNEQFF. CDR3 in DNA: TGTGCCAGCAGTTTATCCGGGGGACAGGGGGGCAATGAGCAGTTCTTC.

The gene calls are TRBV10-1 and TRBJ2-3, with 8 bases fitting TRBD1. V dropped 2 bases and J dropped 2; count of bases not matched to a gene: 3. The CDR3 totals 15 residues. The germline V gene encodes CDR1 WNHNN and CDR2 SYGVQD (reference sequence). CDR3 region: CASSERGQVTDTQYF. The DNA for the CDR3 is TGCGCCAGCAGTGAGAGGGGACAGGTCACAGATACGCAGTATTTT.

This chain connects TRBV24-1 to TRBJ1-5; D is ambiguous. Germline CDR1 and CDR2: KGHDR and SFDVKD. The V gene lost 2 bases and the J gene lost 2 bases, with 9 bases spanning the gap. This CDR3 contains 15 residues. The CDR3 loop reads CATSDSAGGNQPQHF. CDR3 nucleotides: TGTGCCACCAGTGATTCGGCCGGGGGCAATCAGCCCCAGCATTTT.